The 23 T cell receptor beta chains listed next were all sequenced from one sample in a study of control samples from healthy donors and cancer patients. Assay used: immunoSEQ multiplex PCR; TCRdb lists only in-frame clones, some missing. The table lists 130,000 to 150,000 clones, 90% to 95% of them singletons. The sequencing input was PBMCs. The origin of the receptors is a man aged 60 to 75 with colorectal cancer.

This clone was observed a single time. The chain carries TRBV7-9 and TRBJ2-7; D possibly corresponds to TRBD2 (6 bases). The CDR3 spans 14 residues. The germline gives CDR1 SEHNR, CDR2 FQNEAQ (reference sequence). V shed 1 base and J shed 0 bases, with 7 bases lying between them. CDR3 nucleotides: TGTGCCAGCAGCTTAGTGGGAGGCTCCTACGAGCAGTACTTC. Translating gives CASSLVGGSYEQYF.

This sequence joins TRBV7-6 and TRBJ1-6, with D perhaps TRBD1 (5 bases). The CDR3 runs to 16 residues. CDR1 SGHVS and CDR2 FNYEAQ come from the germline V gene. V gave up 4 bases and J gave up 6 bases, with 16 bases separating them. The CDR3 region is CASSSSRGAGNSPLHF. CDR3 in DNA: TGTGCCAGCAGCTCCTCGCGGGGCGCAGGTAATTCACCCCTCCACTTT. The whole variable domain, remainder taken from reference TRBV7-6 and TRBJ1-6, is GAGVSQSPRYKVTKRGQDVALRCDPISGHVSLYWYRQALGQGPEFLTYFNYEAQQDKSGLPNDRFSAERPEGSISTLTIQRTEQRDSAMYRCASSSSRGAGNSPLHFGNGTRLTVT.

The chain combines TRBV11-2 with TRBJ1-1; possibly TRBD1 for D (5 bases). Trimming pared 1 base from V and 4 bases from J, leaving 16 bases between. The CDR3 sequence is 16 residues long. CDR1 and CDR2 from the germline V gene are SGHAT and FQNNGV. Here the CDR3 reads CASSLVGGRLGTEAFF. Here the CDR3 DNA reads TGTGCCAGCAGCTTAGTTGGGGGACGGTTGGGCACTGAAGCTTTCTTT. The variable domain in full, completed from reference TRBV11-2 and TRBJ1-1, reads EAGVAQSPRYKIIEKRQSVAFWCNPISGHATLYWYQQILGQGPKLLIQFQNNGVVDDSQLPKDRFSAERLKGVDSTLKIQPAKLEDSAVYLCASSLVGGRLGTEAFFGQGTRLTVV.

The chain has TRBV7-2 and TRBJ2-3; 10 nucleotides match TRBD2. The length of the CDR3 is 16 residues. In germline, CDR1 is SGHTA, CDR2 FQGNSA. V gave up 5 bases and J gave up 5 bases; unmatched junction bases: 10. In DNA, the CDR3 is TGTGCCAGCAGCAATCTAGCGGGGGACGCTGGAGATACGCAGTATTTT. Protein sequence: CASSNLAGDAGDTQYF.

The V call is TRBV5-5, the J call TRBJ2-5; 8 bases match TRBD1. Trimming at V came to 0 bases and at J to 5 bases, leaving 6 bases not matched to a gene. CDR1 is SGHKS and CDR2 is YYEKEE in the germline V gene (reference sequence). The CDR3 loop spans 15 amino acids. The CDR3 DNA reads TGTGCCAGCAGCTTGGCCGACAGGGGAAGGGAGACCCAGTACTTC. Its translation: CASSLADRGRETQYF.

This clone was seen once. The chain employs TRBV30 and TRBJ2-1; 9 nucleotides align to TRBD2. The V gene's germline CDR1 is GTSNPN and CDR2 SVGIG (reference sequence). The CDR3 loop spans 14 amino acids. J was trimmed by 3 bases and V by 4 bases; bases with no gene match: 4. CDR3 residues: CAWMRGGIYNEQFF. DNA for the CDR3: TGTGCCTGGATGCGGGGGGGGATCTACAATGAGCAGTTCTTC.

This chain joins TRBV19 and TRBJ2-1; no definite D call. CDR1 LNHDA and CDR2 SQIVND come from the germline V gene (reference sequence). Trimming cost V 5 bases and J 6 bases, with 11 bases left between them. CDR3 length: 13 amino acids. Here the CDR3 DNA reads TGTGCCAGTAGTTTCCACGAGGTCAATGAGCAGTTCTTC. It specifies CASSFHEVNEQFF.

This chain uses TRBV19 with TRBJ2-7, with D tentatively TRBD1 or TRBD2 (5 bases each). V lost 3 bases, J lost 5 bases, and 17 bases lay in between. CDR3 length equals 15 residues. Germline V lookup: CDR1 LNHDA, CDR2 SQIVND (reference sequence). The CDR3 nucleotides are TGTGCCAGTAGTATTACGGGATTAGGGGCCAACGAGCAGTACTTC. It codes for CASSITGLGANEQYF.

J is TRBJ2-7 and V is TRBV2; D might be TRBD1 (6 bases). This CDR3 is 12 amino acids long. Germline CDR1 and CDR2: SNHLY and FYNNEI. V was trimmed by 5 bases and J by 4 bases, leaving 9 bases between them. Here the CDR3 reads CASSKDSYEQYF. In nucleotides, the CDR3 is TGTGCCAGCAGTAAGGACAGTTACGAGCAGTACTTC.

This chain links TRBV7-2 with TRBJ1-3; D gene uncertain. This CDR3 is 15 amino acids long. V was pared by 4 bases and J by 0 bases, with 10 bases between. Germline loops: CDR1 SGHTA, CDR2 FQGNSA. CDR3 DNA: TGTGCCAGCAGCTCCCCGGCCTTCTCTGGAAACACCATATATTTT. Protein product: CASSSPAFSGNTIYF.

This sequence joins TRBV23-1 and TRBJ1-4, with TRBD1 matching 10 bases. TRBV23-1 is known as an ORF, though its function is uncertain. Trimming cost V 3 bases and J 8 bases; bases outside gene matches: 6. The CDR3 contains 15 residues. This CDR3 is CASSHLTGGGEKLFF. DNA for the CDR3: TGCGCCAGCAGTCACTTGACAGGGGGCGGGGAAAAACTGTTTTTT.

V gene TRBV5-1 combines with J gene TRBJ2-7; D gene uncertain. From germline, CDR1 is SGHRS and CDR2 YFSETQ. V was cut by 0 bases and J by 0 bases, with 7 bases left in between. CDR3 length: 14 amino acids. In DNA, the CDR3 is TGCGCCAGCAGCTTGGGGGTCAGCTCCTACGAGCAGTACTTC. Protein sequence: CASSLGVSSYEQYF.

The CDR3 nucleotides are TGTGCCAGCAGCGTAGAGGTGGACACCTCTGGAAACACCATATATTTT. This sequence encodes CASSVEVDTSGNTIYF. The chain combines TRBV9 with TRBJ1-3, with a weak D call TRBD1 (5 bases). V was pared by 0 bases and J by 0 bases, with 10 bases between. This CDR3 contains 16 residues. Germline V lookup: CDR1 SGDLS, CDR2 YYNGEE.

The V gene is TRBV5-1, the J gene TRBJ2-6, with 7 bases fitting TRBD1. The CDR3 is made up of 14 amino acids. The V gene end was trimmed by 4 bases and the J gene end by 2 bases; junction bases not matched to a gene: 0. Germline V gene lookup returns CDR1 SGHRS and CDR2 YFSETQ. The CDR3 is CASSRGPGANVLTF. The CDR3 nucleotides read TGCGCCAGCAGCAGGGGGCCTGGGGCCAACGTCCTGACTTTC.

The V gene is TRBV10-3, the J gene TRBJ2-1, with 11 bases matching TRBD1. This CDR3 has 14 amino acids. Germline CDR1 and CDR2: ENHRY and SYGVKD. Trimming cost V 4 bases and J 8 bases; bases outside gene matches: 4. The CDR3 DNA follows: TGTGCCATCAGTGGGGGACAGGGGGTTGATGAGCAGTTCTTC. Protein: CAISGGQGVDEQFF.

CDR3 coding DNA: TGTGCCAGCAGTTACTCGGGGACAGGTCGTGATACGCAGTATTTT. This gives the protein CASSYSGTGRDTQYF. The chain combines TRBV6-5 with TRBJ2-3; 8 bases map to TRBD1. This CDR3 spans 15 amino acids. The germline CDR1 and CDR2 sequences are MNHEY and SVGAGI. V lost 0 bases and J lost 6; bases outside the gene matches: 5.

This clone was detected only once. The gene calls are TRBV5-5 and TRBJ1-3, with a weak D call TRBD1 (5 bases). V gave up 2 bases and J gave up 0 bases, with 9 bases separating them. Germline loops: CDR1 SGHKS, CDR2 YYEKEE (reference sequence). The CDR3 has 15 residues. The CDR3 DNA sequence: TGTGCCAGCAGCTTAAGACAGAACTCTGGAAACACCATATATTTT. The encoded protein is CASSLRQNSGNTIYF.

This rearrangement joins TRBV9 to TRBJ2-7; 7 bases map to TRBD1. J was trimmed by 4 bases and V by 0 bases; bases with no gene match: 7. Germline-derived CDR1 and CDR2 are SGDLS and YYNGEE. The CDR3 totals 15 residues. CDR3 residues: CASSVGQGSRYEQYF. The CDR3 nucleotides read TGTGCCAGCAGCGTAGGACAGGGATCAAGGTACGAGCAGTACTTC.

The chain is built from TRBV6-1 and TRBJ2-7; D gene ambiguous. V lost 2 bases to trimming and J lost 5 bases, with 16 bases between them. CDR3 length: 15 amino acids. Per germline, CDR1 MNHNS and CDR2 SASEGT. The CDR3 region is CASSESQDWFHEQYF. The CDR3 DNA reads TGTGCCAGCAGTGAATCGCAAGACTGGTTCCACGAGCAGTACTTC.

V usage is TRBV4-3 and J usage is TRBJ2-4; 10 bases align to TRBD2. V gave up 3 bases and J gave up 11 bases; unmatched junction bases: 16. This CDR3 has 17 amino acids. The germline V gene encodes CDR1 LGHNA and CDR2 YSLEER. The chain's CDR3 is CASSQRAGGTSKTFQYF. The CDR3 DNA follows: TGCGCCAGCAGCCAGAGAGCGGGGGGGACCTCCAAAACATTTCAGTACTTC.

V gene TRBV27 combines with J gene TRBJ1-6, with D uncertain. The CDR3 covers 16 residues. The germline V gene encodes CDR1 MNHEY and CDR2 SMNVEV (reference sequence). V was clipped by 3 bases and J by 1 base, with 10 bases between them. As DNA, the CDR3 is TGTGCCAGCAGTTTCGCCGTGGGGTCCTATAATTCACCCCTCCACTTT. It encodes CASSFAVGSYNSPLHF.

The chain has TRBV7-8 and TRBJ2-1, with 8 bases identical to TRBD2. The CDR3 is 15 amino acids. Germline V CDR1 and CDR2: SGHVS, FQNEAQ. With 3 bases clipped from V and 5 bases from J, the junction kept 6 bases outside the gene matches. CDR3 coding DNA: TGTGCCAGCAGCTTTCTAGCGGGTAGGGACAATGAGCAGTTCTTC. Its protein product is CASSFLAGRDNEQFF. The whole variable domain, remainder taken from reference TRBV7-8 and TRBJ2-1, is GAGVSQSPRYKVAKRGQDVALRCDPISGHVSLFWYQQALGQGPEFLTYFQNEAQLDKSGLPSDRFFAERPEGSVSTLKIQRTQQEDSAVYLCASSFLAGRDNEQFFGPGTRLTVL.

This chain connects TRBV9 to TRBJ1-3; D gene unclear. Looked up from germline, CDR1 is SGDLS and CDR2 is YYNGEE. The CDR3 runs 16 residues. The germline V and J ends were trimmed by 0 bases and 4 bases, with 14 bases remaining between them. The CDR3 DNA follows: TGTGCCAGCAGCGTAGACCCTCGTGGGCAGGGAAACACCATATATTTT. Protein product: CASSVDPRGQGNTIYF.